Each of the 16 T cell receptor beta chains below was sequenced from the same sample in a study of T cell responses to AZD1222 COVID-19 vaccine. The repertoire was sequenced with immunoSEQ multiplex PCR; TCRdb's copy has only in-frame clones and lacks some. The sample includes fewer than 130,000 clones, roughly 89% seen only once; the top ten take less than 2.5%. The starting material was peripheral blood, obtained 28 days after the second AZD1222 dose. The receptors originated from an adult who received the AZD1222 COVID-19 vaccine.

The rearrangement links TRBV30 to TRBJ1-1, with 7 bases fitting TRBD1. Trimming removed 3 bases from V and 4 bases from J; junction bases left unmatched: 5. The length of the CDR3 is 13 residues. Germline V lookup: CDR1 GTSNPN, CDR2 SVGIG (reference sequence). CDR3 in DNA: TGTGCCTGGAGAAGGGGGCCTGGCACTGAAGCTTTCTTT. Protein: CAWRRGPGTEAFF.

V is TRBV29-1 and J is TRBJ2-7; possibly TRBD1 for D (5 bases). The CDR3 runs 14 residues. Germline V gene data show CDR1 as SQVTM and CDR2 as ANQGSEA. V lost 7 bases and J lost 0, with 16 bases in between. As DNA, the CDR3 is TGCAGCGGGGGCGCAGGTTCCAGCTCCTACGAGCAGTACTTC. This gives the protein CSGGAGSSSYEQYF.

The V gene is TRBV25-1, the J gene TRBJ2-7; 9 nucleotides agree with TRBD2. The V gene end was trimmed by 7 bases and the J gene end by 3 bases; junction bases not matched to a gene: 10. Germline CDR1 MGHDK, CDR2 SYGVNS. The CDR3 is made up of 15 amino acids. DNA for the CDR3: TGTGCCAGCATTAAGGCGGGGGGGCACGACTACGAGCAGTACTTC. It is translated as CASIKAGGHDYEQYF.

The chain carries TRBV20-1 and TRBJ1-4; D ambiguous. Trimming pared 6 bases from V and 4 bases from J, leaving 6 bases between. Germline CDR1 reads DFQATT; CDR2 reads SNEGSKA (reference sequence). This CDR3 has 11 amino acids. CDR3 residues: CSAGINEKLFF. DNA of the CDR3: TGCAGTGCAGGGATTAATGAAAAACTGTTTTTT.

In DNA, the CDR3 is TGTGCCAGCAGCTTAGTGGGGAGCGATAATTCACCCCTCCACTTT. Translation: CASSLVGSDNSPLHF. This chain uses TRBV7-2 with TRBJ1-6; D is ambiguous. Trimming took 1 base from V and 5 from J, leaving 9 bases between them. The CDR3 loop spans 15 amino acids. Per the germline V gene, CDR1 is SGHTA and CDR2 is FQGNSA.

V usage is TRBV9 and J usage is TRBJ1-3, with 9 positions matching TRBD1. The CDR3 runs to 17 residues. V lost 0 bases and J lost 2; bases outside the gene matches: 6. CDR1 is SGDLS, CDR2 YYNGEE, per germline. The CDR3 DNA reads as TGTGCCAGCAGCGTAGCTATCGGGACAGGGCCTGGAAACACCATATATTTT. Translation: CASSVAIGTGPGNTIYF. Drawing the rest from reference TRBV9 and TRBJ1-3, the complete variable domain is DSGVTQTPKHLITATGQRVTLRCSPRSGDLSVYWYQQSLDQGLQFLIQYYNGEERAKGNILERFSAQQFPDLHSELNLSSLELGDSALYFCASSVAIGTGPGNTIYFGEGSWLTVV.

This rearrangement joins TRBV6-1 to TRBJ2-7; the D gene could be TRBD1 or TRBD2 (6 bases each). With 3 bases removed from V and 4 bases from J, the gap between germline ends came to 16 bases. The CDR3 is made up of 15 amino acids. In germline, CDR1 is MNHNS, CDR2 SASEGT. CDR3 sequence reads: CASSDSGAGAYEQYF. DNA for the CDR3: TGTGCCAGCAGTGATTCGGGGGCAGGGGCTTACGAGCAGTACTTC.

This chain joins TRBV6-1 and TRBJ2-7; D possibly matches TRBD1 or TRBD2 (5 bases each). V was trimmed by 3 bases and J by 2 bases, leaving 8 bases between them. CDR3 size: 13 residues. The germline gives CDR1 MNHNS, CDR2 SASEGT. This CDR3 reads CASSDRGPYEQYF. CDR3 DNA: TGTGCCAGCAGTGATCGGGGACCCTACGAGCAGTACTTC.

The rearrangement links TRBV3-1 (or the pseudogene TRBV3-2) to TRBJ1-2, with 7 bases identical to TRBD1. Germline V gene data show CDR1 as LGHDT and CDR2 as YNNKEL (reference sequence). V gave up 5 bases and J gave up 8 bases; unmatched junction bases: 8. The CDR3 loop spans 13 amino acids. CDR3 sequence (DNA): TGTGCCAGCAGCTTCCAGGGGGTAGTCGGCTACACCTTC. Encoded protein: CASSFQGVVGYTF.

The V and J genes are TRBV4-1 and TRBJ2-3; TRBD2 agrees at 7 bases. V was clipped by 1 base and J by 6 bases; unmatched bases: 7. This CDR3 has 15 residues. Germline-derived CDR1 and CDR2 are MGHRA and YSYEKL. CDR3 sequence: CASSQGWGGEDTQYF. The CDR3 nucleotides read TGCGCCAGCAGCCAAGGATGGGGGGGGGAGGATACGCAGTATTTT.

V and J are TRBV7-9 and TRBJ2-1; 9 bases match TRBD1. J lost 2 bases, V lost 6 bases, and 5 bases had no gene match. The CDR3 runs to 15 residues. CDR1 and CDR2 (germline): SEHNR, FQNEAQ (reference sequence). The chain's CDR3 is CASRNRDRAYNEQFF. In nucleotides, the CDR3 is TGTGCCAGCAGAAACAGGGACAGGGCCTACAATGAGCAGTTCTTC.

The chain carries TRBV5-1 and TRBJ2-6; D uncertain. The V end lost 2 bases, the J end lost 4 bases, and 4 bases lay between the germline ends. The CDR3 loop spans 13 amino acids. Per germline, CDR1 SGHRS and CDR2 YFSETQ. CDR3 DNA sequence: TGCGCCAGCAGCTTCAACGGGGCCAACGTCCTGACTTTC. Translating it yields CASSFNGANVLTF.

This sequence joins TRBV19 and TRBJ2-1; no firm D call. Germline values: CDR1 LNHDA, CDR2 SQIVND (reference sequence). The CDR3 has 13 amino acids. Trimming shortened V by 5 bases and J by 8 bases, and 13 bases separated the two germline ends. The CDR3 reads CASSSVALDEQFF. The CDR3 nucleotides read TGTGCCAGTAGTTCGGTGGCACTGGATGAGCAGTTCTTC. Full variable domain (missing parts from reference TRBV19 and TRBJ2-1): DGGITQSPKYLFRKEGQNVTLSCEQNLNHDAMYWYRQDPGQGLRLIYYSQIVNDFQKGDIAEGYSVSREKKESFPLTVTSAQKNPTAFYLCASSSVALDEQFFGPGTRLTVL.

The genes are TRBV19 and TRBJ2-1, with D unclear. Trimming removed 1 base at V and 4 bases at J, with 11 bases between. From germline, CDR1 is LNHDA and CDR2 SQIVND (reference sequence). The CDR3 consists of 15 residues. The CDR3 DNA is TGTGCCAGTAGTATAGCGGGTGTGGGGTACAATGAGCAGTTCTTC. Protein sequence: CASSIAGVGYNEQFF.

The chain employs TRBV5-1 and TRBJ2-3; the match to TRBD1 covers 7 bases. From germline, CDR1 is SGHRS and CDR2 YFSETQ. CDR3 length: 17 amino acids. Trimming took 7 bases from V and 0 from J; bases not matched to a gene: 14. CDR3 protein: CASDPGTAVSSTDTQYF. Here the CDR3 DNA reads TGCGCCAGCGATCCGGGGACAGCTGTTTCTAGCACAGATACGCAGTATTTT.

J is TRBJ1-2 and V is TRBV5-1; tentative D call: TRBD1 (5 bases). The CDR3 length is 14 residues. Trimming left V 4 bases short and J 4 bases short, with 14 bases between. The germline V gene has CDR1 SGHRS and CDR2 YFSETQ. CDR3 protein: CASSGDNGGYGYTF. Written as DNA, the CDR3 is TGCGCCAGCAGCGGAGACAACGGGGGCTATGGCTACACCTTC.